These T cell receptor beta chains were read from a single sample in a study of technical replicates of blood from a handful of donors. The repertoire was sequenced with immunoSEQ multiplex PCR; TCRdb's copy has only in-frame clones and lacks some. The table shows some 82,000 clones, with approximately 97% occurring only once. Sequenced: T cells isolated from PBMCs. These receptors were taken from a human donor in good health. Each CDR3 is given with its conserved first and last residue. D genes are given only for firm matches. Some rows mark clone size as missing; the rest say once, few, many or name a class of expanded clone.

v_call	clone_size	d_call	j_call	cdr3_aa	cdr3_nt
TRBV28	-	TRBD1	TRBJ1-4	CASSLGDRGREKLFF	TGTGCCAGCAGTTTAGGGGACAGGGGGCGTGAAAAACTGTTTTTT
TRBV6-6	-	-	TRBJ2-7	CASSYPKSYEQYF	TGTGCCAGCAGTTACCCTAAATCATACGAGCAGTACTTC
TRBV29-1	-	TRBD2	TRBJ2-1	CSVAGTSGGDSSYNEQFF	TGCAGCGTAGCCGGGACTAGCGGGGGGGACAGCTCCTACAATGAGCAGTTCTTC
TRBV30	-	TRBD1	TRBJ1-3	CAWSTGTGGGNTIYF	TGTGCCTGGAGTACCGGGACAGGGGGAGGAAACACCATATATTTT
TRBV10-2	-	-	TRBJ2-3	CASSGWASTDTQYF	TGCGCCAGCAGTGGCTGGGCCAGCACAGATACGCAGTATTTT
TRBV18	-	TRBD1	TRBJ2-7	CASSPEDRGYEQYF	TGTGCCAGCTCACCTGAGGACAGGGGCTACGAGCAGTACTTC
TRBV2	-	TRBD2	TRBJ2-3	CASRRTSGTITDTQYF	TGTGCCAGCAGGCGGACTAGCGGGACCATCACAGATACGCAGTATTTT
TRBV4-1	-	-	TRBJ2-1	CASSQFASLSSQFF	TGCGCCAGCAGCCAATTTGCCTCCCTAAGTAGTCAGTTCTTC
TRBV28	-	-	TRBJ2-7	CASTIGAGRIYEQYF	TGTGCCAGCACTATCGGGGCGGGACGGATCTACGAGCAGTACTTC
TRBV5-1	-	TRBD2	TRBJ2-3	CASSPGTSWDTQYF	TGCGCCAGCAGCCCTGGGACTAGCTGGGATACGCAGTATTTT
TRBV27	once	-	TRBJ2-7	CASRLGGNSYEQYF	TGTGCCAGCAGGCTTGGGGGCAACTCCTACGAGCAGTACTTC
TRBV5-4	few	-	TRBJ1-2	CASSLAGGGGDGYTF	TGTGCCAGCAGCTTGGCGGGGGGCGGCGGAGATGGCTACACCTTC
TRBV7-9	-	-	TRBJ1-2	CASSSVSHYGYTF	TGTGCCAGCAGCTCCGTGAGTCACTATGGCTACACCTTC
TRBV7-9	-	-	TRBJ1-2	CASSLGPAHYGYTF	TGTGCCAGCAGCTTGGGGCCGGCCCACTATGGCTACACCTTC
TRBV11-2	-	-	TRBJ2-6	CASSDTDFQANVLTF	TGTGCCAGCAGCGATACGGACTTTCAGGCCAACGTCCTGACTTTC
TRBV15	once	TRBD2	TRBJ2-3	CATSRGTSGSTTDTQYF	TGTGCCACCAGCAGAGGGACTAGCGGGAGTACAACAGATACGCAGTATTTT
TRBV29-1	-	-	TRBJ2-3	CSVEATVPTDTQYF	TGCAGCGTTGAAGCGACAGTACCCACAGATACGCAGTATTTT
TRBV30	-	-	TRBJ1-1	CAWSAREVEEAFF	TGTGCCTGGAGTGCCCGGGAGGTGGAAGAGGCTTTCTTT
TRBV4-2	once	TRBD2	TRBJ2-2	CASSHTAGTGELFF	TGTGCCAGCAGCCACACAGCGGGGACCGGGGAGCTGTTTTTT
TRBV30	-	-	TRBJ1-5	CAWSVAEYQPQHF	TGTGCCTGGAGTGTTGCGGAATATCAGCCCCAGCATTTT